This T cell receptor (beta chain) was observed in a study of T cells expressing NK-cell markers. About this clonotype: The antigen remains undetermined.

Points from the study as a whole: Leadership of the CD3+CD56-NKG2C+ fraction also belonged to these clonotypes in a handful of donors.

UMIs accompanied the 5'RACE template switching by which TCR beta cDNA was made. TCRdb re-called the 5' RACE reads, yielding one record per CDR3 amino acid sequence without DNA. The sample table includes 150,000 to 200,000 distinct CDR3 sequences. The sequenced sample consisted of blood T cells: a sorted CD56 or NKG2C T cell subset, CD4+ or CD8+ T cells, or bulk PBMC T cells (not recorded which). The receptor was isolated from a man aged 18 to 70 in good health.

The CDR3 here is CASSVQTSDRSREQFF. The rearrangement uses TRBV9 and TRBJ2-1; TCRdb's D call, TRBD1, is unchecked because there is no DNA. There are 16 residues in the CDR3. CDR1 SGDLS and CDR2 YYNGEE come from the germline V gene.